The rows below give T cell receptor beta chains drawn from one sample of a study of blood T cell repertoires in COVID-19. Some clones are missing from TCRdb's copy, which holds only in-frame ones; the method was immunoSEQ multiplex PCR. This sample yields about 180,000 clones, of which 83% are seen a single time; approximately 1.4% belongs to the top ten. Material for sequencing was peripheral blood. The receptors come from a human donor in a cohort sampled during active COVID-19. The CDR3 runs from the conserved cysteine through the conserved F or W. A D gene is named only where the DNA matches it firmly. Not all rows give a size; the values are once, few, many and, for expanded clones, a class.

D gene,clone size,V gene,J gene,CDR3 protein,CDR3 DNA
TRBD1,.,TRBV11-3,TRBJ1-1,CASSSGTATEAFF,TGTGCCAGCAGTTCCGGGACAGCCACTGAAGCTTTCTTT
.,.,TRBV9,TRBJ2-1,CASSLGGAGNEQFF,TGTGCCAGCAGCCTAGGGGGAGCTGGGAATGAGCAGTTCTTC
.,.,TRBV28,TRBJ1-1,CASSLYPGGRTEAFF,TGTGCCAGCAGTTTATACCCCGGAGGTCGGACTGAAGCTTTCTTT
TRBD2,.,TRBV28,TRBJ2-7,CASLGAGASYEQYF,TGTGCCAGTCTAGGGGCGGGAGCCTCCTACGAGCAGTACTTC
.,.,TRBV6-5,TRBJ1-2,CASSLTDNYGYTF,TGTGCCAGCAGCCTGACAGATAACTATGGCTACACCTTC
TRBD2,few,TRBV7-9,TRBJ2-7,CASSQRGENEQYF,TGTGCCAGCAGCCAGCGGGGCGAGAACGAGCAGTACTTC
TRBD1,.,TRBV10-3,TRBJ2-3,CAITGQYSTDTQYF,TGTGCCATCACGGGACAGTATAGCACAGATACGCAGTATTTT
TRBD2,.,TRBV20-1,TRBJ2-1,CSASGRGVYNEQFF,TGCAGTGCTAGTGGACGGGGGGTCTACAATGAGCAGTTCTTC
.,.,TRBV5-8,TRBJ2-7,CASSLALPVAKEQYF,TGTGCCAGCAGCTTGGCCCTTCCTGTTGCGAAGGAGCAGTACTTC
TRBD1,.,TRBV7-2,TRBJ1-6,CASSLAVSRDRGRNSPLHF,TGTGCCAGCAGCTTAGCGGTCTCTCGGGACAGGGGGCGGAATTCACCCCTCCACTTT
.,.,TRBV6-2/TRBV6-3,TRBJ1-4,CASSPPRAREKLFF,TGTGCCAGCAGCCCCCCCAGGGCAAGGGAAAAACTGTTTTTT
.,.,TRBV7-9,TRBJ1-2,CASSLVSRGYTF,TGTGCCAGCAGCTTAGTCTCCAGGGGCTACACCTTC
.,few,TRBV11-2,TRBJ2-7,CASSLGPRDEQYF,TGTGCCAGCAGCTTAGGTCCACGCGACGAGCAGTACTTC
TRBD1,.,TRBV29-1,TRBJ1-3,CSGEDRSGNTIYF,TGCAGCGGGGAGGACAGGTCTGGAAACACCATATATTTT
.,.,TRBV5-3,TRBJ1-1,CARSLDGMGSPDTEAFF,TGTGCCAGAAGCTTGGACGGGATGGGGAGTCCGGACACTGAAGCTTTCTTT
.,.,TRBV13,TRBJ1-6,CASRTGNNSPLHF,TGTGCCAGCAGGACCGGGAATAATTCACCCCTCCACTTT
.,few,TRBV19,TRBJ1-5,CASSRASDQPQHF,TGTGCCAGTAGTCGCGCGAGCGATCAGCCCCAGCATTTT
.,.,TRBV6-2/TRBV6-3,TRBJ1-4,CASSSGARGEKLFF,TGTGCCAGCAGTTCGGGAGCAAGAGGGGAAAAACTGTTTTTT
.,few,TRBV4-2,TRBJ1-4,CASSQVSGEKLFF,TGTGCCAGCAGCCAAGTTTCAGGGGAGAAACTGTTTTTT
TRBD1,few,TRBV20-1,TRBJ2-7,CSATGQGVQYF,TGCAGTGCGACGGGACAGGGGGTCCAGTACTTC
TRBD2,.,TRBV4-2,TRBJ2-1,CASSQASGRASDEQFF,TGTGCCAGCAGCCAAGCTAGCGGGAGGGCCTCCGATGAGCAGTTCTTC
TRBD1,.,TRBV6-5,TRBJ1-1,CASTLDRGRNTEAFF,TGTGCCAGCACCCTGGACAGGGGACGGAACACTGAAGCTTTCTTT
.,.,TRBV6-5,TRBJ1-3,CASSYSSGAAGNTIYF,TGTGCCAGCAGTTACTCGAGCGGGGCGGCTGGAAACACCATATATTTT
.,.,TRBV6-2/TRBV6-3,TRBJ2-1,CASSWRVTYNEQFF,TGTGCCAGCAGTTGGCGGGTTACCTACAATGAGCAGTTCTTC
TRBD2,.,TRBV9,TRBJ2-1,CASSVELAGAPRQFF,TGTGCCAGCAGCGTAGAATTAGCGGGGGCCCCGAGGCAGTTCTTC
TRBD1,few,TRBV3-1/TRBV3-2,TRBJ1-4,CASSQRQGIAEKLFF,TGTGCCAGCAGCCAGCGACAGGGGATCGCTGAAAAACTGTTTTTT
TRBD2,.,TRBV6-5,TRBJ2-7,CASSFSGKQYF,TGTGCCAGCAGTTTTAGCGGGAAGCAGTACTTC
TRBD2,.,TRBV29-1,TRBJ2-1,CSGEGAGRHYNEQFF,TGCAGCGGGGAAGGGGCCGGGAGGCATTACAATGAGCAGTTCTTC
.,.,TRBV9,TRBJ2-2,CASSVDPQGLFPNTGELFF,TGTGCCAGCAGCGTAGATCCCCAGGGCCTATTCCCGAACACCGGGGAGCTGTTTTTT
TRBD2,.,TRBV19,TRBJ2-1,CASRGRGEEDYNEQFF,TGTGCCAGTAGGGGGAGGGGCGAAGAGGACTACAATGAGCAGTTCTTC
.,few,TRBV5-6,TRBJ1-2,CASSKNARLLDYGYTF,TGTGCCAGCAGCAAGAATGCGCGTCTGCTGGACTATGGCTACACCTTC
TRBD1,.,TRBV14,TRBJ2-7,CASSRSTGSNEQYF,TGTGCCAGCAGCCGGTCGACAGGGTCCAACGAGCAGTACTTC
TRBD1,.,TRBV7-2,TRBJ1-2,CASSLARSRGNGYTF,TGTGCCAGCAGCTTAGCGCGGAGCAGGGGGAATGGCTACACCTTC
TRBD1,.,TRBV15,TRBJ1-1,CATSVGQSLMNTEAFF,TGTGCCACCAGCGTGGGACAGTCTTTAATGAACACTGAAGCTTTCTTT
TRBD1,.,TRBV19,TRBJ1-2,CASSVSRQGVNYGYTF,TGTGCCAGTAGTGTATCCAGACAGGGGGTGAACTATGGCTACACCTTC
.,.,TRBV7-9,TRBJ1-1,CASSPQQGLHTEAFF,TGTGCCAGCAGCCCCCAACAGGGTCTACACACTGAAGCTTTCTTT
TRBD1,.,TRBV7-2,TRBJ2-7,CASSLDTGTEFLYEQYF,TGTGCCAGCAGCTTAGATACCGGGACAGAGTTCCTCTACGAGCAGTACTTC
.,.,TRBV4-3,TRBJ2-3,CASSQDLGLTGTDTQYF,TGCGCCAGCAGCCAAGATTTGGGGCTTACAGGCACAGATACGCAGTATTTT
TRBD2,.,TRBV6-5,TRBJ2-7,CASAGASGGHEQYF,TGTGCCAGCGCGGGTGCTAGCGGGGGCCACGAGCAGTACTTC
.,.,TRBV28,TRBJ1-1,CASSFKGRVTEAFF,TGTGCCAGCAGTTTTAAGGGCAGGGTCACTGAAGCTTTCTTT
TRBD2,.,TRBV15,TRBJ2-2,CATSRAGGLDTGELFF,TGTGCCACCAGCAGGGCGGGGGGTTTGGACACCGGGGAGCTGTTTTTT
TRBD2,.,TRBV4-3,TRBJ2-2,CASSQASGGDTGELFF,TGCGCCAGCAGCCAAGCCAGCGGGGGGGACACCGGGGAGCTGTTTTTT
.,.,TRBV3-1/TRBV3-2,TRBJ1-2,CASSQAVSGVGYTF,TGTGCCAGCAGCCAAGCCGTGTCAGGGGTAGGCTACACCTTC
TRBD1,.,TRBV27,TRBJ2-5,CASSYNRGRQETQYF,TGTGCCAGCAGTTACAACAGGGGGAGACAAGAGACCCAGTACTTC
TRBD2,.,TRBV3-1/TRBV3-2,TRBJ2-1,CASSPPRAGGRNEQFF,TGTGCCAGCAGCCCCCCGCGGGCGGGGGGGCGAAATGAGCAGTTCTTC
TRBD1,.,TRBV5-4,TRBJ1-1,CASSSGTGGTNTEAFF,TGTGCCAGCAGCTCCGGGACAGGGGGCACGAACACTGAAGCTTTCTTT
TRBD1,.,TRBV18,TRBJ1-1,CASSPDRAVSAEAFF,TGTGCCAGCTCCCCTGACAGGGCGGTTTCGGCTGAAGCTTTCTTT
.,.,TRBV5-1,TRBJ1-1,CASSLAVNTEAFF,TGCGCCAGCAGCTTGGCCGTGAACACTGAAGCTTTCTTT
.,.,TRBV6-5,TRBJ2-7,CASSSWGRAYEQYF,TGTGCCAGCAGTTCCTGGGGCAGGGCTTACGAGCAGTACTTC
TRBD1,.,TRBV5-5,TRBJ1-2,CASSPRDSVGYGYTF,TGTGCCAGCAGTCCTCGGGACAGCGTTGGCTATGGCTACACCTTC
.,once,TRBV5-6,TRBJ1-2,CASSLEQTKIANYGYTF,TGTGCCAGCAGCTTGGAACAGACGAAGATAGCTAACTATGGCTACACCTTC
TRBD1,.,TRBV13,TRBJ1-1,CASSQGTGGISSEAFF,TGTGCCAGCAGCCAGGGCACAGGGGGAATAAGCTCTGAAGCTTTCTTT
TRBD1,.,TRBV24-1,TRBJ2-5,CATSAAPGQRTQETQYF,TGTGCCACCAGTGCCGCCCCGGGACAGAGGACCCAAGAGACCCAGTACTTC
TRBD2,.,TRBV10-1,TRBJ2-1,CASSEGGGADNEQFF,TGCGCCAGCAGTGAGGGCGGGGGGGCCGACAATGAGCAGTTCTTC
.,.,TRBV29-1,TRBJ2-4,CSVEGLAKNIQYF,TGCAGCGTTGAGGGCTTAGCCAAAAACATTCAGTACTTC
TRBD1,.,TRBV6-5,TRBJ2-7,CASSYWTGGSEQYF,TGTGCCAGCAGTTACTGGACAGGGGGTTCCGAGCAGTACTTC
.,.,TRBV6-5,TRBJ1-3,CASGETSGNTIYF,TGTGCCAGCGGAGAGACCTCTGGAAACACCATATATTTT
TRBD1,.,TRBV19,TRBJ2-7,CASRKGQGVYEQYF,TGTGCCAGTAGAAAGGGACAGGGTGTCTACGAGCAGTACTTC
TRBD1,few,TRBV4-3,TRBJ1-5,CASSQDRGKQPQHF,TGCGCCAGCAGCCAAGACAGGGGGAAACAGCCCCAGCATTTT
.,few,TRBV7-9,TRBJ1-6,CASSVGQSGTPLHF,TGTGCCAGCAGCGTCGGACAGTCAGGGACACCCCTCCACTTT